The present entry profiles one T cell receptor (beta chain) with its context. Its antigen is unknown. Germline V gene data show CDR1 as DFQATT and CDR2 as SNEGSKA (reference sequence). V lost 3 bases, J lost 7 bases, and 12 bases lay in between. This CDR3 is 12 amino acids long. Sample-barcoded 5' priming and a J-beta primer mix drove a second PCR of roughly 6 to 12 cycles. TCRdb fed the 5' RACE reads into MiXCR, producing one record per CDR3 protein. The profile shows about 800,000 distinct CDR3 sequences, nearly 60% of them singletons. This sample was taken from a study of blood T cells in healthy people across ages. Collection of 7.5 to 10 milliliters of peripheral blood was performed for each donor. Study-level results: Both higher diversity and more naive CD4+ cells marked long-lived donors when set against aged donors.

Sequenced: blood. The TCR comes from a man under 40 in good health. The chain combines TRBV20-1 with TRBJ2-5, with D possibly TRBD1 on 6 matching bases. DNA for the CDR3: TGCAGTGCTAGTGGGGGCCAGGGGACCCAGTACTTC. This codes for CSASGGQGTQYF.